This T cell receptor (beta chain) is from a study of blood T cell repertoires in COVID-19 (dated by TCRdb to 2018 to 2021). For the wider study: Recovered participants in ImmuneRACE Cohort 3 were defined as having two consecutive negative NP/OP PCR tests, clearance from a healthcare professional, or resolution of symptoms. Collaborator samples came from the United States, Italy and Spain and covered acute and convalescent phases of COVID-19. The material from the prospective study consisted of cDNA or gDNA derived from T cells, B-cell-depleted T cells, or PBMCs. Deeply sampled blood TCRbeta repertoires from subjects exposed to, actively infected with, or recovered from COVID-19 were included in the dataset. The repertoires were released in a freely available public database meant as a resource for research on the immune response to SARS-CoV-2. Samples were obtained from the ongoing ImmuneRACE study (first 160 participants) and from some 1,200 subjects provided by 6 global collaborators. The sample metadata nearly always contained a de-identified subject ID, COVID-19 status, age in years and sex. Where available, HLA class I and class II types were obtained from metadata supplied by the sample provider rather than from assay-based typing. Summary of the overall study and its limitations: How much clinical and demographic metadata was included differed by source and by participant, and the metadata was provided uncurated.

Participants in the prospective study were enrolled through a virtual design, were aged roughly 18 to 100 years, and lived in 24 United States geographic areas. Cohort assignment in the prospective study relied on participant-reported clinical history from a screening survey and a study questionnaire. In the prospective study, whole blood, serum and a nasopharyngeal or oropharyngeal swab were collected from each participant by mobile phlebotomists. Additional blood draws and questionnaires over an approximately two-month period could optionally be provided by prospective study participants. Prospective study blood samples were shipped either frozen or at room temperature before DNA extraction. The immunoSEQ Assay, a bias-controlled multiplex PCR, was used to amplify TCRbeta CDR3 regions from genomic DNA. As for the original processing: Nucleated cell counts per sample were estimated from amplification of reference gene primers within the assay. To quantify the absolute abundance of each unique TCRbeta CDR3 rearrangement, sequence reads were collapsed and filtered. Productive Simpson clonality was computed per sample as the square root of Simpson's diversity index over productive rearrangements. The clones in this table, taken by TCRdb from immuneACCESS, are in-frame only. Not every clone is retained; where verified, under half of the shortfall comes from an unresolved V gene, and the cause of the rest is unknown. That table supplies the V and J calls and clone size; D and trimming were determined from the DNA. This sample holds over 200,000 clones; 86% were observed only once. The ten largest clones capture 3% to 3.5% of the sample.

Concerning this clone itself: Its antigen target is currently unknown. Base quality data are lacking; no much larger clone is found one base away.

Based on the germline V gene, the CDR1 and CDR2 sequences are SNHLY and FYNNEI. The CDR3 measures 11 amino acids from cysteine to phenylalanine. Kept here is only the CDR3 DNA, which spans 33 bases and is read in frame from base 1. V is shortened by 6 bases, J by 5 bases, and the region joining them spans 8 bases. The chain uses TRBV2 and TRBJ2-7, with a tentative D gene TRBD1 over 6 matching bases. The TCR sequence derives from a woman between 45 and 60 years old in a cohort exposed to, infected with or recovered from COVID-19 (not recorded which). The sequencing sample was made of PBMCs or T cells enriched from blood (not recorded which). The encoded CDR3 is CASRQGNEQYF. The DNA sequence is TGTGCCAGCAGACAGGGAAACGAGCAGTACTTC.